The clone carrying this T cell receptor (beta chain) was found once. Its antigen is still unknown. This specimen comes from a study of Tregs in tolerant kidney transplant recipients. Findings of the study overall: Nucleotide sequences could not be compared across some patients' samples due to primer changes. Activated donor B cell expansion appeared to reveal the most relevant donor-specific TCRbeta repertoire.

Produced via immunoSEQ multiplex PCR; TCRdb's table is partial and in-frame only. The repertoire consists of approximately 60,000 clones, with approximately 87% occurring once and the leading ten covering approximately 3.9%. Recipients received nonmyeloablative bone marrow transplants from related graft donors, with transient mixed chimerism. The starting material was CD4+ T cells from blood (PBMCs), obtained 6 months after the transplant. This TCR was recovered from a human patient who received a combined kidney and bone marrow transplant. These T cells may partly come from the graft donor.

The CDR3 sequence: CSVDGGSGWQFF. DNA of the CDR3: TGCAGCGTTGACGGCGGGAGCGGGTGGCAGTTCTTC. This chain links TRBV29-1 with TRBJ2-1, with 7 positions matching TRBD2. The CDR3 runs to 12 residues. The germline V gene encodes CDR1 SQVTM and CDR2 ANQGSEA. V lost 3 bases to trimming and J lost 12 bases; unmatched junction nucleotides: 8.